This T cell receptor beta chain was captured in a study of graft-versus-host responses after intestinal transplantation. CD4 and CD8 responders that proliferated in the reaction were FACS-sorted. Produced via immunoSEQ multiplex PCR; TCRdb's table is partial and in-frame only. The sample has approximately 5,500 clones; 25% to 35% are singletons. The CDR3 has 16 amino acids. Germline CDR1 is SEHNR and CDR2 is FQNEAQ (reference sequence). Trimming cost V 3 bases and J 7 bases; bases outside gene matches: 11. The receptor was derived from a human patient who was an organ donor for intestinal transplantation. Here the sequenced sample was alloreactive CD4+ T cells from a mixed lymphocyte reaction culture, taken before transplantation. As for subset: CFSE-low proliferating T cells sorted from roughly 6-day pre-transplant mixed lymphocyte reaction (GvH or HvG direction). The chain employs TRBV7-9 and TRBJ2-7; TRBD1 agrees at 11 bases. The CDR3 DNA reads TGTGCCAGCAGCTTTGGACCGGGACAGGGGGGGAGAGAGCAGTACTTC. It specifies CASSFGPGQGGREQYF.